In this sample, the clone carrying this T cell receptor beta chain turned up many times. What it binds is unknown. The data were taken from a study of blood T cells in healthy people across ages. General observations from the study: With age, beta diversity per million T cells declined roughly linearly, significantly by around 43.

Sample-barcoded 5' priming and a J-beta primer mix drove a second PCR of about 6 to 12 cycles. TCRdb ran MiXCR on the 5' RACE reads and lists one entry per CDR3 protein. There are over 700,000 distinct CDR3 sequences in the sample; less than 70% occur only once, and around 40% lies in the top ten. The length of the CDR3 is 16 residues. The germline V gene has CDR1 SGHVS and CDR2 FQNEAQ. V dropped 3 bases and J dropped 2; count of bases not matched to a gene: 10. This chain joins TRBV7-8 and TRBJ2-7; 7 bases are a match to TRBD1. The sequence was obtained from a man at least 80 years old in good health. The sequenced sample was blood. The CDR3 bases are TGTGCCAGCAGCTTGGGACAGCCAGGGACCACCTACGAGCAGTACTTC. Its protein product is CASSLGQPGTTYEQYF. Looking up the rest from reference TRBV7-8 and TRBJ2-7 gives the full variable domain: GAGVSQSPRYKVAKRGQDVALRCDPISGHVSLFWYQQALGQGPEFLTYFQNEAQLDKSGLPSDRFFAERPEGSVSTLKIQRTQQEDSAVYLCASSLGQPGTTYEQYFGPGTRLTVT.